Listed below are T cell receptor beta chains from one sample, sequenced in a study of CD8+ T cells in alopecia areata. TCRdb keeps only in-frame clones here, not all; method: immunoSEQ multiplex PCR. Here the sample spans 200,000 to 250,000 clones, 64% being singletons. Sequencing used CD4+ T cells sorted from blood, obtained at week 4, from a patient treated with tofacitinib. The source of these receptors is a human donor with alopecia areata. Both conserved end residues are part of each CDR3. A D gene is named only where the DNA matches it firmly. Rows give clone size only sometimes, using once, few, many, or a class for an expanded clone.

D gene: TRBD1
clone size: many
V gene: TRBV5-6
J gene: TRBJ1-1
CDR3 protein: CASIGTGGVTEAFF
CDR3 DNA: TGTGCCAGCATCGGGACAGGGGGAGTGACTGAAGCTTTCTTT

D gene: TRBD2
clone size: once
V gene: TRBV30
J gene: TRBJ2-3
CDR3 protein: CAWSVRGGTDTQYF
CDR3 DNA: TGTGCCTGGAGTGTACGGGGGGGGACAGATACGCAGTATTTT

D gene: TRBD1
clone size: NA
V gene: TRBV5-1
J gene: TRBJ1-4
CDR3 protein: CASSFAGTAGEKLFF
CDR3 DNA: TGCGCCAGCAGCTTCGCCGGGACAGCGGGGGAAAAACTGTTTTTT

D gene: NA
clone size: NA
V gene: TRBV2
J gene: TRBJ2-1
CDR3 protein: CASSPGPYNEQFF
CDR3 DNA: TGTGCCAGCAGCCCGGGGCCCTACAATGAGCAGTTCTTC

D gene: NA
clone size: NA
V gene: TRBV7-9
J gene: TRBJ1-2
CDR3 protein: CAINGAATNNYGYTF
CDR3 DNA: TGTGCCATCAACGGAGCGGCTACCAATAACTATGGCTACACCTTC

D gene: NA
clone size: once
V gene: TRBV30
J gene: TRBJ2-5
CDR3 protein: CAWSPTTETQYF
CDR3 DNA: TGTGCCTGGAGTCCGACAACCGAGACCCAGTACTTC

D gene: NA
clone size: NA
V gene: TRBV5-6
J gene: TRBJ2-1
CDR3 protein: CASSSGRVGISNEQFF
CDR3 DNA: TGTGCCAGCAGCTCTGGCCGGGTGGGAATCAGCAATGAGCAGTTCTTC

D gene: NA
clone size: NA
V gene: TRBV5-6
J gene: TRBJ2-5
CDR3 protein: CASRRDLQETQYF
CDR3 DNA: TGTGCCAGCAGAAGGGACCTCCAAGAGACCCAGTACTTC

D gene: NA
clone size: NA
V gene: TRBV4-1
J gene: TRBJ2-3
CDR3 protein: CASSLEAAGDTQYF
CDR3 DNA: TGCGCCAGCAGCCTTGAGGCGGCTGGAGATACGCAGTATTTT

D gene: TRBD1
clone size: NA
V gene: TRBV30
J gene: TRBJ1-2
CDR3 protein: CAWGTGQGVRGYTF
CDR3 DNA: TGTGCCTGGGGAACAGGACAGGGAGTACGTGGCTACACCTTC